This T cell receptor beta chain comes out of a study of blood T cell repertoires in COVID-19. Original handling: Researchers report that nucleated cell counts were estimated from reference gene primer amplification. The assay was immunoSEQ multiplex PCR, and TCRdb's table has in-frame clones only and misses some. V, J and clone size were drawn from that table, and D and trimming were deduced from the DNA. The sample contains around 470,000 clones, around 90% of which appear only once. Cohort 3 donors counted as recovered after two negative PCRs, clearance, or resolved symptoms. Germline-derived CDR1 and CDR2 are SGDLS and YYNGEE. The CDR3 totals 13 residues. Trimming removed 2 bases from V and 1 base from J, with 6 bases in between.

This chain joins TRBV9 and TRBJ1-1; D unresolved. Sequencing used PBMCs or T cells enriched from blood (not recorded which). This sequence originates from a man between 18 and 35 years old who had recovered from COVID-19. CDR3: CASSVPGNTEAFF. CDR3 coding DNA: TGTGCCAGCAGCGTCCCCGGGAACACTGAAGCTTTCTTT.